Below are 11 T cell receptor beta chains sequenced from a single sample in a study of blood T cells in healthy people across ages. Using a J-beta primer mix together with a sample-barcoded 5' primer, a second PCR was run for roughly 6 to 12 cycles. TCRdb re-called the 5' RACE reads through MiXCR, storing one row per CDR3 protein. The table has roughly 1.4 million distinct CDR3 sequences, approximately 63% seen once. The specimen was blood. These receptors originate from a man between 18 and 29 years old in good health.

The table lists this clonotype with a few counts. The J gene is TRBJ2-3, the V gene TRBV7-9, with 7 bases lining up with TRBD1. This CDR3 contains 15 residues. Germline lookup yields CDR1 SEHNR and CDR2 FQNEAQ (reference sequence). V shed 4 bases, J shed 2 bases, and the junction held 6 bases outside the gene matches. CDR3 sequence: CASSSQTGFTDTQYF. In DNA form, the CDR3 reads TGTGCCAGCAGCTCCCAGACAGGGTTCACAGATACGCAGTATTTT.

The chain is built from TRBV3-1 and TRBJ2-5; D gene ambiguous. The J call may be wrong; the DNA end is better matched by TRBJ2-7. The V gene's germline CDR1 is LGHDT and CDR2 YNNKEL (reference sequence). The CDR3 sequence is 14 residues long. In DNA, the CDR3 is TGTGCCAGCAGCCAAAGGGCGACACTCCACGAGCAGTACTTC. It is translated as CASSQRATLHEQYF.

CDR3 sequence (DNA): TGTGCCAGCAGTTTGGACCCCGGGACAGGGGGGAATGAGCAGTTCTTC. Protein: CASSLDPGTGGNEQFF. The chain carries TRBV28 and TRBJ2-1; 11 bases are shared with TRBD1. CDR3 length: 16 residues. V lost 3 bases to trimming and J lost 7 bases; unmatched junction nucleotides: 8. The germline V gene has CDR1 MDHEN and CDR2 SYDVKM.

The CDR3 DNA is TGTGCCAGCACCCTAGGGCTAGCGGGAAGTTACGAGCAGTACTTC. As protein: CASTLGLAGSYEQYF. J is TRBJ2-7 and V is TRBV28; 9 bases map to TRBD2. This CDR3 region has 15 residues. Germline CDR1 is MDHEN and CDR2 is SYDVKM. The V gene end was trimmed by 7 bases and the J gene end by 4 bases; junction bases not matched to a gene: 11.

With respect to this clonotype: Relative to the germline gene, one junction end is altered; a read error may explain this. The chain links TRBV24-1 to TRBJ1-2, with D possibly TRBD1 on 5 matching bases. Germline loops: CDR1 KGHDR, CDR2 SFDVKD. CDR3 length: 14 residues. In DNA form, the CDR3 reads TGTGCCACCAGCCCCGCAGGGCTAAACTATGGTTACACCTTC. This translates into CATSPAGLNYGYTF.

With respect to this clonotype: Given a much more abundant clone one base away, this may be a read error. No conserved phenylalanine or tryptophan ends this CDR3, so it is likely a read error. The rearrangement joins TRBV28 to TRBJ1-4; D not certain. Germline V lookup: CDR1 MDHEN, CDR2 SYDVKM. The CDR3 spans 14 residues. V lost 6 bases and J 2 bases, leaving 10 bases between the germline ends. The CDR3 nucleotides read TGTGCCAGCAGCCCTCCAAGGACTAATGAAAAACTGTTTCTT. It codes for CASSPPRTNEKLFL.

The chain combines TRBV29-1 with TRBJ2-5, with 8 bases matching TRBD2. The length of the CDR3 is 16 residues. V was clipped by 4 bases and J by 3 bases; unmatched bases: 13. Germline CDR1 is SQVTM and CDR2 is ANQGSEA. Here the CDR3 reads CSVAPPGRAGEETQYF. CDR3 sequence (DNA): TGCAGCGTTGCGCCCCCGGGACGAGCGGGAGAAGAGACCCAGTACTTC.

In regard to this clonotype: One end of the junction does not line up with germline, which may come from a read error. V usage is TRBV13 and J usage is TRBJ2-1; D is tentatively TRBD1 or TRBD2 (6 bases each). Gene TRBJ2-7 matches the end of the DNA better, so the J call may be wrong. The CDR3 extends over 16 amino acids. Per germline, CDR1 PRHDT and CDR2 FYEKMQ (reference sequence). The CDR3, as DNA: TGTGCCAGCAGCCTAGGAGGGGGGAGCTCCTACAATGAGCAGTACTTC. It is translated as CASSLGGGSSYNEQYF.

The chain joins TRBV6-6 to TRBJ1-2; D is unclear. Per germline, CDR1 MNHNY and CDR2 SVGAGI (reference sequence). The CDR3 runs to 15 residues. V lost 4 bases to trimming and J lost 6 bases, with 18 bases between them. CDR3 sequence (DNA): TGTGCCAGCAGTTCCCAACCCGTGGGGTTGGATGGCTACACCTTC. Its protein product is CASSSQPVGLDGYTF.

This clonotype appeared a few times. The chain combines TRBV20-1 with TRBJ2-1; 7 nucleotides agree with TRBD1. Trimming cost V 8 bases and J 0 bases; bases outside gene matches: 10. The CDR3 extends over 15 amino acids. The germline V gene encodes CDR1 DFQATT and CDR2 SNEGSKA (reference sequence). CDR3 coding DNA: TGCAGTACAACAGGGGTCCGAAGCTCCTACAATGAGCAGTTCTTC. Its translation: CSTTGVRSSYNEQFF.

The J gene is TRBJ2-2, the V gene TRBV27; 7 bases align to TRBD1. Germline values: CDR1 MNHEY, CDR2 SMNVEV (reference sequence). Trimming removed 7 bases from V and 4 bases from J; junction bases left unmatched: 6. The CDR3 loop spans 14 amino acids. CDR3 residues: CASTIRGSTGELFF. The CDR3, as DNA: TGTGCCAGCACTATCAGGGGGTCCACCGGGGAGCTGTTTTTT.